This T cell receptor (beta chain) was sequenced for a study of blood T cell repertoires in COVID-19. The CDR3 covers 14 residues. The germline V and J ends were trimmed by 7 bases and 2 bases, with 15 bases remaining between them. Germline V gene lookup returns CDR1 MNHEY and CDR2 SVGAGI. Method: immunoSEQ multiplex PCR; TCRdb's copy keeps in-frame clones and lacks some. The sample includes about 120,000 clones, less than 85% seen only once; the top ten take around 2.3%. The source is a man aged 45-60 years with acute or convalescent COVID-19. The sample consisted of peripheral blood. This chain uses TRBV6-5 with TRBJ2-7; weak D call: TRBD1 (6 bases). CDR3 residues: CASNTGPGPYEQYF. The CDR3 DNA follows: TGTGCCAGCAATACAGGGCCGGGGCCCTACGAGCAGTACTTC.